The clone carrying this T cell receptor (beta chain) occurred many times. The antigen remains undetermined. Every donor had blood drawn once into heparin, approximately 0.11 L on average. Cell sorting via CD45RO/CCR7/CD25/CD127/CD95/CD27 was performed to obtain CD4+ naive, central memory, regulatory and stem cell-like memory cells. The V gene lost 4 bases and the J gene lost 4 bases, with 11 bases spanning the gap. This CDR3 has 14 amino acids. Germline V gene lookup returns CDR1 SGDLS and CDR2 YYNGEE. The data were obtained in a study of beta chain features in type 1 diabetes. Overall study: There was similarity between patients and healthy donors in age, gender and cell yields.

Reverse transcription of all isolated RNA meant that expressed TCRB transcripts were sequenced. Profiling relied on immunoSEQ multiplex PCR, and the TCRdb table lists in-frame clones only, not all of them. This table holds more than 120,000 clones, about an eighth found once. Broader study findings: For type 1 diabetes patients, VDJ junctions showed fewer insertions and more deletions. Researchers report that Type 1 diabetes patients had moderately but significantly shorter TCRB CDR3s across all four CD4+ subsets.

Sequencing was done on a sample of central memory CD4+ T cells from blood. This sequence originates from a man younger than 35 with type 1 diabetes. The chain joins TRBV9 to TRBJ2-2, with a weak D call TRBD1 (5 bases). This chain's CDR3 is CASSYDSFTGELFF. DNA of the CDR3: TGTGCCAGCAGCTACGACAGTTTCACCGGGGAGCTGTTTTTT.